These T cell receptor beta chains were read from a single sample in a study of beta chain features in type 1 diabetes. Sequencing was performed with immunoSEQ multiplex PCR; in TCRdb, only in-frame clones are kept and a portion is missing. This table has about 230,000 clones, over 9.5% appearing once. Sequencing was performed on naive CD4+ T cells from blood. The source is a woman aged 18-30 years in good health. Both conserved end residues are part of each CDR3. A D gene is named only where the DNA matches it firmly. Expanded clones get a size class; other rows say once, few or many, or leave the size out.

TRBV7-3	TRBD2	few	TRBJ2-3	TGTGCCAGCAGCCTAAACAGCGGGGAGAGCACAGATACGCAGTATTTT	CASSLNSGESTDTQYF
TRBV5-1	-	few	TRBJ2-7	TGCGCCAGCAGCCTGGGGTACGGGGAGCAGTACTTC	CASSLGYGEQYF
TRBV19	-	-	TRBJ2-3	TGTGCCAGTAGTACGGTGCCTAGCACAGATACGCAGTATTTT	CASSTVPSTDTQYF
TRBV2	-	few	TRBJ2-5	TGTGCCAGAGATTCCGGGGAGACCCAGTACTTC	CARDSGETQYF
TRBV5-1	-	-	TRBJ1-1	TGCGCCAGCAGCGCGACAGCTTCCCATGCTATGAACACTGAAGCTTTCTTT	CASSATASHAMNTEAFF
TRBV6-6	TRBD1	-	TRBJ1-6	TGTGCCAGCAGTAATACAGGGGCCTATAATTCACCCCTCCACTTT	CASSNTGAYNSPLHF
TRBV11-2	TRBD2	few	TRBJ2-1	TGTGCCAGCAGCTTAAGCGGGAGAGGCCCAAACAATGAGCAGTTCTTC	CASSLSGRGPNNEQFF
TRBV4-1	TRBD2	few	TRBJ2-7	TGCGCCAGCAGCCACCTGGGACTAGCGGGAGACGAGCAGTACTTC	CASSHLGLAGDEQYF
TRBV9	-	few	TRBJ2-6	TGTGCCAGCAGCGTAAGTAGCATGGAGAACTTCGTCTTTGGGGCCAACGTCCTGACTTTC	CASSVSSMENFVFGANVLTF
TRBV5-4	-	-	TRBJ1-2	TGTGCCAGCAGCTCACGGCAGGGGTTGGCGGGCTACACCTTC	CASSSRQGLAGYTF
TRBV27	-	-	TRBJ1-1	TGTGCCAGCATTGACAGCATGAACACTGAAGCTTTCTTT	CASIDSMNTEAFF
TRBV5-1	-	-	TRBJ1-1	TGCGCCAGCAGCTTGGAAAGGGGAGGAGGAAACACTGAAGCTTTCTTT	CASSLERGGGNTEAFF
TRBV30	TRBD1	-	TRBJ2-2	TGTGCCTGGAGAGGGACAGGGAACACCGGGGAGCTGTTTTTT	CAWRGTGNTGELFF
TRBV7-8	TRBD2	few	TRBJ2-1	TGTGCCAGCAGCTTAACCCCTAGCGGGAGTTCATTGCAGGATGAGCAGTTCTTC	CASSLTPSGSSLQDEQFF
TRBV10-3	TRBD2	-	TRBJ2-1	TGTGCCATCAGTGAGTCGCCTAGCGGGGTTTATGAGCAGTTCTTC	CAISESPSGVYEQFF
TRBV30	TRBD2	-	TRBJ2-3	TGTGCCTGGAGTGGTAAGCGGGGGGGCCTTTCAGATACGCAGTATTTT	CAWSGKRGGLSDTQYF
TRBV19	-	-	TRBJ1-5	TGTGCCAGTAGTATGCCTCGACAGCCCAATCAGCCCCAGCATTTT	CASSMPRQPNQPQHF
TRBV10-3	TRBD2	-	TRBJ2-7	TGTGCCATCAGGGGGACTAGCGGGAGTTACGAGCAGTACTTC	CAIRGTSGSYEQYF
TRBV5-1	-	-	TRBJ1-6	TGCGCCAGCAGCTACGGCAGGGGTGATTCACCCCTCCACTTT	CASSYGRGDSPLHF
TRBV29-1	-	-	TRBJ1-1	TGCAGCGTTGCCCCTACACAGGTTTGGGGAATGAACACTGAAGCTTTCTTT	CSVAPTQVWGMNTEAFF
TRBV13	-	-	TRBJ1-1	TGTGCCAGCAGCTTCAGGCCCCAGGTGACTGAAGCTTTCTTT	CASSFRPQVTEAFF
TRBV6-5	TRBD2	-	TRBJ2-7	TGTGCCAGCAGTTACTCGGGGACTAGCGCGAACTACGAGCAGTACTTC	CASSYSGTSANYEQYF
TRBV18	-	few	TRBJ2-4	TGTGCCAGCTCACCGCAGGGGGGAGCGGCCAAAAACATTCAGTACTTC	CASSPQGGAAKNIQYF
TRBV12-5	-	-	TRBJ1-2	TGTGCTAGTGGTGATCCCCAGGGCTCTCGGGGCTACACCTTC	CASGDPQGSRGYTF
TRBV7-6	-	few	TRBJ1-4	TGTGCCAGCAGCAGCCTCGGGAACTCGAATGAAAAACTGTTTTTT	CASSSLGNSNEKLFF
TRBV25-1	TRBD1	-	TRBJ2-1	TGTGCCAGCACTCAGGACAGGGCCAATGAGCAGTTCTTC	CASTQDRANEQFF
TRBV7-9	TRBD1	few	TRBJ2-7	TGTGCCAGCAGCTTAGTTTCTGGCGTTTCGGGACAGAGGACCTACGAGCAGTACTTC	CASSLVSGVSGQRTYEQYF
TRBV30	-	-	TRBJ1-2	TGTGCCGGCAGGCAGCCCAACTATGGCTACACCTTC	CAGRQPNYGYTF
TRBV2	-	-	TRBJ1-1	TGTGCCAGCAGTGAGGGCGGGGTATGGAGGTCTGAAGCTTTCTTT	CASSEGGVWRSEAFF